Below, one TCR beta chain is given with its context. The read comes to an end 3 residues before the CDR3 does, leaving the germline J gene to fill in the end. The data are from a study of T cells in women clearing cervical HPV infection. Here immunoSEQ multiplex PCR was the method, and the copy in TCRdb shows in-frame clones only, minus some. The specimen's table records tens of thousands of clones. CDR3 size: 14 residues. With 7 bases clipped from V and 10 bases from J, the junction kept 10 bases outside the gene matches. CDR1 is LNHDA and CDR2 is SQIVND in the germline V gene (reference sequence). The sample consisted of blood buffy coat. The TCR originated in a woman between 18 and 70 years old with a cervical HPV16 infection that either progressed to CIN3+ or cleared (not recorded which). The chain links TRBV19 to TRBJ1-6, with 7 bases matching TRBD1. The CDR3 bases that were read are TGTGCCAGTACCCAGGGGGGAATAGGGTCACCC. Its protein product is CASTQGGIGSP. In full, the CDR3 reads CASTQGGIGSPLHF.